The T cell receptor beta chain under discussion was sequenced for a study of cytomegalovirus exposure and HLA in healthy donors. The wider study: A prior analysis found about 110 million unique TCR beta sequences from roughly 180 million T cells.

Germline loops: CDR1 SGHRS, CDR2 YFSETQ. The V and J ends lost 1 base and 11 bases respectively, with 22 bases between them. This CDR3 comprises 16 residues. Worth noting for this clone: Its antigen is not known.

Primers for the PCR totalled 60 Vbeta and 13 Jbeta. Clones were read by immunoSEQ multiplex PCR, and TCRdb kept only the in-frame ones, dropping some. The data hold more than 95,000 clones, with around 80% observed a single time. The study's findings and limits: When a later analysis compared HLA-associated TCR beta chains with equally common others, the HLA-associated chains turned out to be more clonally expanded and to have lower generation probabilities. According to the study, around 180 TCR beta chains were cytomegalovirus-associated. DRB1 had the most TCR associations and HLA-C the fewest, a later analysis found, with rates varying by HLA locus.

Sequenced sample: PBMCs. The V call is TRBV5-1, the J call TRBJ1-3; possible D gene TRBD1, 5 bases. The clonotype originates from a man younger than 40 in good health and CMV-seronegative. The CDR3 region is CASSLFNAGREDAIYF. CDR3 DNA sequence: TGCGCCAGCAGCTTGTTTAACGCGGGGCGCGAAGACGCCATATATTTT.